Described below is a single T cell receptor (beta chain) sequence and its context. Its cognate antigen is unknown. This sample stems from a study of beta chain features in type 1 diabetes. Since all of the isolated RNA was reverse transcribed, expressed TCRB transcripts were what got sequenced. Profiling relied on immunoSEQ multiplex PCR, and the TCRdb table lists in-frame clones only, not all of them. The sample lists 220,000 or so clones; around 68% were seen once. Averaging around 110 mL, one heparinised blood draw came from each individual donor. CD45RO/CCR7/CD25/CD127/CD95/CD27 staining was used to isolate CD4+ naive, central memory, regulatory and stem cell-like memory cells by sorting. Post-sort purity exceeded 98% for all sorted populations. Germline V gene data show CDR1 as SQVTM and CDR2 as ANQGSEA. The V gene end was trimmed by 7 bases and the J gene end by 6 bases; junction bases not matched to a gene: 11. The CDR3 runs to 15 residues.

Study-level findings and limits: Among patients, naive, central memory and Treg TCRB repertoires appeared more similar than among healthy donors.

The V gene is TRBV29-1, the J gene TRBJ2-3; 12 bases are shared with TRBD2. Sequenced sample: naive CD4+ T cells from blood. This sequence was found in a man aged 30 to 45 in good health. The CDR3 loop reads CSAPKTSGRGDTQYF. CDR3 nucleotides: TGCAGCGCCCCCAAGACTAGCGGGAGAGGGGATACGCAGTATTTT.